This passage covers 28 T cell receptor beta chains from one sample sequenced in a study of PD-L1 blockade in urothelial cancer. This table comes from immunoSEQ multiplex PCR, and its TCRdb copy is limited to in-frame clones, with some not included. Among about 43,000 clones, 83% were seen once, and the ten largest hold about 15%. Time point described: peripheral blood 6 weeks after treatment start. The sequenced sample was PBMCs, obtained around atezolizumab (anti-PD-L1) treatment. The receptors derive from a man in his 60s with urothelial cancer.

This clone was seen only once. The genes are TRBV9 and TRBJ1-2; D may be TRBD1 (6 bases). V lost 3 bases to trimming and J lost 8 bases, with 14 bases between them. Germline V CDR1 and CDR2: SGDLS, YYNGEE. The CDR3 covers 13 residues. In DNA form, the CDR3 reads TGTGCCAGCAGCGCCGGCACAGGGAAAGGCTACACCTTC. It yields the protein CASSAGTGKGYTF.

CDR3 in DNA: TGCGCCAGCAGCTCTAGGACTAGCGGTAGCTCCTACGAGCAGTACTTC. The encoded protein is CASSSRTSGSSYEQYF. The J gene is TRBJ2-7, the V gene TRBV5-1, with 10 nucleotides matching TRBD2. Germline V lookup: CDR1 SGHRS, CDR2 YFSETQ. The junction had 6 bases not matched to a gene; V was cut back by 3 bases and J by 0 bases. This CDR3 contains 16 residues.

V gene TRBV15 combines with J gene TRBJ1-2, with a weak D call TRBD1 (6 bases). CDR1 LNHNV and CDR2 YYDKDF come from the germline V gene (reference sequence). V gave up 5 bases and J gave up 3 bases, with 19 bases separating them. The CDR3 has 16 residues. For the CDR3, the DNA is TGTGCCACCAGCGAAGGGTACAGGGCTTCTGACTATGGCTACACCTTC. Translation gives CATSEGYRASDYGYTF.

The chain recombines TRBV30 with TRBJ2-5, with D perhaps TRBD2 (5 bases). CDR1 is GTSNPN and CDR2 is SVGIG in the germline V gene (reference sequence). This CDR3 region has 14 residues. V was shortened by 4 bases and J by 2 bases, with 14 bases between the two germline ends. The CDR3 spells CAWTLGGPQETQYF. As DNA, the CDR3 is TGTGCCTGGACCCTTGGCGGGCCTCAAGAGACCCAGTACTTC.

The V and J genes are TRBV28 and TRBJ2-3; 8 bases are a match to TRBD1. The V gene's germline CDR1 is MDHEN and CDR2 SYDVKM. After removal of 3 bases from V and 5 bases from J, the junction contained 13 bases not matched to a gene. This CDR3 contains 17 residues. The CDR3 sequence is CASSLGRLAGGVDTQYF. Written as DNA, the CDR3 is TGTGCCAGCAGTTTGGGTAGGCTGGCAGGGGGCGTAGATACGCAGTATTTT.

This chain connects TRBV7-2 to TRBJ2-1, with 7 bases fitting TRBD1. This CDR3 contains 16 residues. Germline CDR1 SGHTA, CDR2 FQGNSA. V lost 2 bases to trimming and J lost 2 bases; unmatched junction nucleotides: 6. DNA for the CDR3: TGTGCCAGCAGCTTACCCAGGGGGTTTCCCTACAATGAGCAGTTCTTC. Translating it yields CASSLPRGFPYNEQFF.

Turning to this clone: An end of the junction differs from the germline gene, which may be a read error. The V call is TRBV7-3, the J call TRBJ2-3, with a possible D match to TRBD1 (6 bases). The CDR3 is 14 amino acids. Germline V gives CDR1 SGHTA, CDR2 FQGTGA. CDR3 region: CASSPPGDTDTQSF. DNA of the CDR3: TGTGCCAGCAGCCCACCCGGGGACACAGATACGCAGTCTTTT.

Concerning this clone itself: The junction shows a germline mismatch at one end, possibly a read error. The rearrangement links TRBV30 to TRBJ2-7; 9 positions agree with TRBD2. Germline lookup yields CDR1 GTSNPN and CDR2 SVGIG (reference sequence). The CDR3 has 12 amino acids. In DNA form, the CDR3 reads TGTGCCTGGAGTCTCGGGCGGGGGGGAGTTACCTTC. This gives the protein CAWSLGRGGVTF. The variable domain in full, with the rest retrieved from reference TRBV30 and TRBJ2-7, is SQTIHQWPATLVQPVGSPLSLECTVEGTSNPNLYWYRQAAGRGLQLLFYSVGIGQISSEVPQNLSASRPQDRQFILSSKKLLLSDSGFYLCAWSLGRGGVTFGPGTRLTVT.

The V and J genes are TRBV5-6 and TRBJ2-3, with no clear D. This CDR3 has 12 residues. Trimming pared 2 bases from V and 2 bases from J, leaving 3 bases between. Germline-derived CDR1 and CDR2 are SGHDT and YYEEEE. The CDR3 bases are TGTGCCAGCAGCTTCCACACAGATACGCAGTATTTT. Its translation: CASSFHTDTQYF.

The V call is TRBV7-9, the J call TRBJ2-3, with a weak D call TRBD1 (6 bases). Germline CDR1 reads SEHNR; CDR2 reads FQNEAQ (reference sequence). The CDR3 is 14 residues long. The V end lost 5 bases, the J end lost 2 bases, and 11 bases lay between the germline ends. CDR3 amino acids: CASSPGAYTDTQYF. In DNA, the CDR3 is TGTGCCAGCAGCCCAGGGGCCTACACAGATACGCAGTATTTT.

The chain carries TRBV2 and TRBJ1-5, with D unresolved. The CDR3 loop spans 13 amino acids. V was shortened by 4 bases and J by 4 bases, with 8 bases between the two germline ends. CDR1 is SNHLY and CDR2 is FYNNEI in the germline V gene. The CDR3 here is CASSGKENQPQHF. The CDR3 coding sequence is TGTGCCAGCAGTGGGAAGGAGAATCAGCCCCAGCATTTT.

About this clone: The same CDR3 is also encoded by other DNA sequences in this sample. The V call is TRBV28, the J call TRBJ1-3, with 7 bases fitting TRBD1. V trimming: 6 bases; J trimming: 0 bases; junction bases outside the gene matches: 2. The CDR3 has 14 residues. CDR1 and CDR2 from the germline V gene are MDHEN and SYDVKM. CDR3 sequence (DNA): TGTGCCAGCAGAGGGACAGCCTCTGGAAACACCATATATTTT. Translating gives CASRGTASGNTIYF. The full variable domain, its missing parts supplied by reference TRBV28 and TRBJ1-3, is DVKVTQSSRYLVKRTGEKVFLECVQDMDHENMFWYRQDPGLGLRLIYFSYDVKMKEKGDIPEGYSVSREKKERFSLILESASTNQTSMYLCASRGTASGNTIYFGEGSWLTVV.

V and J are TRBV6-4 and TRBJ2-2, with D possibly matching TRBD2 (5 bases). V was pared by 4 bases and J by 3 bases, with 9 bases between. Germline V gene sequence: CDR1 MRHNA, CDR2 SNTAGT. The CDR3 is 14 residues long. The CDR3 loop is CASSGESDTGELFF. The CDR3, as DNA: TGTGCCAGCAGTGGGGAGAGTGACACCGGGGAGCTGTTTTTT.

This chain joins TRBV6-6 and TRBJ1-1; 7 positions agree with TRBD1. J lost 6 bases, V lost 2 bases, and 0 bases had no gene match. CDR3 length: 12 amino acids. Per the germline V gene, CDR1 is MNHNY and CDR2 is SVGAGI (reference sequence). The CDR3 bases are TGTGCCAGCAGTTACGGGACAGCTGAAGCTTTCTTT. Protein sequence: CASSYGTAEAFF.

The chain uses TRBV23-1 and TRBJ1-5; D not certain. TRBV23-1 is recorded as an ORF, its role being uncertain. Trimming took off 4 bases at V and 0 bases at J, with 16 bases between the two ends. CDR3 length: 17 residues. CDR3 sequence reads: CASSRNHPTGSNQPQHF. The CDR3 DNA sequence: TGCGCCAGCAGTCGTAATCATCCTACCGGTAGCAATCAGCCCCAGCATTTT.

The gene calls are TRBV6-5 and TRBJ2-7; D is possibly TRBD1 (5 bases). Germline assignment: CDR1 MNHEY and CDR2 SVGAGI. Trimming removed 6 bases at V and 4 bases at J, with 19 bases between. The length of the CDR3 is 15 residues. The CDR3 protein is CASSTGPKEGYEQYF. The DNA for the CDR3 is TGTGCCAGCAGCACAGGTCCCAAAGAAGGTTACGAGCAGTACTTC.

The gene calls are TRBV28 and TRBJ1-1; maybe TRBD1 (5 bases). Between the trimmed V and J ends, which lost 1 base and 11 bases, there was a span of 11 bases. CDR3 length: 12 residues. Germline-derived CDR1 and CDR2 are MDHEN and SYDVKM. The CDR3: CASSLYRGSAFF. Written as DNA, the CDR3 is TGTGCCAGCAGTTTATATAGGGGTTCGGCTTTCTTT.

The rearrangement links TRBV28 to TRBJ2-3; no clear D gene. CDR1 is MDHEN and CDR2 is SYDVKM in the germline V gene. Trimming stripped 5 bases from V and 5 bases from J, with 8 bases between. The CDR3 runs 12 residues. CDR3 coding DNA: TGTGCCAGCAGTCCCTTAGTAGATACGCAGTATTTT. Residues: CASSPLVDTQYF.

The J gene is TRBJ1-5, the V gene TRBV30; D is possibly TRBD1 (5 bases). The CDR3 covers 13 residues. Trimming stripped 2 bases from V and 7 bases from J, with 12 bases between. Germline assignment: CDR1 GTSNPN and CDR2 SVGIG (reference sequence). CDR3 protein: CAWSRVGAQPQHF. The CDR3, as DNA: TGTGCCTGGAGTCGGGTTGGGGCGCAGCCCCAGCATTTT.

The rearrangement uses TRBV11-2 and TRBJ2-7; D not resolved. Trimming shortened V by 0 bases and J by 9 bases, and 9 bases separated the two germline ends. The CDR3 loop spans 12 amino acids. The germline CDR1 and CDR2 sequences are SGHAT and FQNNGV. The CDR3: CASSLDGPGQYF. DNA for the CDR3: TGTGCCAGCAGCTTAGACGGCCCAGGGCAGTACTTC.

This chain joins TRBV5-5 and TRBJ2-1; 8 bases line up with TRBD1. Germline V gives CDR1 SGHKS, CDR2 YYEKEE (reference sequence). The V and J ends lost 5 bases and 8 bases, in that order; junction bases with no gene match: 9. CDR3 size: 14 residues. The CDR3 DNA follows: TGTGCCAGCAGTCGGGGACAGGCGAGCGATGAGCAGTTCTTC. It yields the protein CASSRGQASDEQFF.

The V call is TRBV11-2, the J call TRBJ2-7, with D possibly matching TRBD1 (7 bases). There are 14 residues in the CDR3. CDR1 is SGHAT and CDR2 is FQNNGV in the germline V gene. V was cut by 5 bases and J by 0 bases, with 11 bases left in between. The CDR3 here is CASSARDSSYEQYF. The CDR3 DNA reads as TGTGCCAGCAGCGCGCGGGACAGCTCCTACGAGCAGTACTTC.

V and J are TRBV5-1 and TRBJ2-1; D is uncertain. The germline gives CDR1 SGHRS, CDR2 YFSETQ. The CDR3 totals 15 residues. V lost 7 bases to trimming and J lost 9 bases, with 23 bases between them. The CDR3: CASSRGFGDSGEQFF. The CDR3 bases are TGCGCCAGCTCACGAGGATTTGGAGACTCCGGTGAGCAGTTCTTC.

This clone was recorded a few times. J is TRBJ1-5 and V is TRBV18; D call uncertain. Germline CDR1 and CDR2: KGHSH and LQKENI. Deletions cut 5 bases from V and 3 bases from J, with 8 bases between. This CDR3 contains 13 residues. The CDR3 sequence is CASSDGVNQPQHF. The CDR3 DNA reads TGTGCCAGCTCAGACGGAGTCAATCAGCCCCAGCATTTT.

The rearrangement links TRBV9 to TRBJ2-3, with TRBD1 matching 8 bases. Per germline, CDR1 SGDLS and CDR2 YYNGEE. The CDR3 is 16 amino acids. With V trimmed by 0 bases and J by 2 bases, 5 bases remained unmatched. CDR3 nucleotide sequence: TGTGCCAGCAGCGTAGTGGGACAGGCCAACACAGATACGCAGTATTTT. It encodes CASSVVGQANTDTQYF. Full variable domain (rest looked up from reference TRBV9 and TRBJ2-3): DSGVTQTPKHLITATGQRVTLRCSPRSGDLSVYWYQQSLDQGLQFLIQYYNGEERAKGNILERFSAQQFPDLHSELNLSSLELGDSALYFCASSVVGQANTDTQYFGPGTRLTVL.

This clone was counted between two and nine times. The chain recombines TRBV28 with TRBJ1-2; possibly TRBD1 for D (5 bases). V was trimmed by 7 bases and J by 3 bases, leaving 12 bases between them. The CDR3 covers 13 residues. CDR1 MDHEN and CDR2 SYDVKM come from the germline V gene. The CDR3 spells CASNPVGDYGYTF. The CDR3 region has the DNA TGTGCCAGCAACCCCGTAGGGGACTATGGCTACACCTTC.

The chain uses TRBV11-1 and TRBJ2-7, with TRBD1 as a possible D gene (7 bases). With 3 bases removed from V and 3 bases from J, the gap between germline ends came to 15 bases. Germline values: CDR1 SGHAT, CDR2 FQDESV (reference sequence). This CDR3 contains 15 residues. This CDR3 reads CASSFGRGVSYEQYF. CDR3 DNA sequence: TGTGCCAGCAGCTTTGGCAGGGGGGTGAGCTACGAGCAGTACTTC. Combining the CDR3 with reference TRBV11-1 and TRBJ2-7 gives the whole variable domain EAEVAQSPRYKITEKSQAVAFWCDPISGHATLYWYRQILGQGPELLVQFQDESVVDDSQLPKDRFSAERLKGVDSTLKIQPAELGDSAMYLCASSFGRGVSYEQYFGPGTRLTVT.

J is TRBJ2-2 and V is TRBV5-4; 7 bases fit TRBD1. This CDR3 region has 16 residues. Germline trimming cut 7 bases from V and 4 bases from J; bases unmatched to any gene: 13. CDR1 is SGHNT and CDR2 is YYREEE in the germline V gene (reference sequence). The CDR3 nucleotides are TGTGCCAGCGGACCCCCCGACAGGGTTTCCACCGGGGAGCTGTTTTTT. It yields the protein CASGPPDRVSTGELFF.